A single TCR beta chain is shown here with its context. This sample was taken from a study of blood T cell repertoires in COVID-19. Looked up from germline, CDR1 is LNHDA and CDR2 is SQIVND (reference sequence). The CDR3 has 16 amino acids. The V end was cut by 6 bases, the J end by 2 bases, with 17 bases between. Only in-frame clones appear in the TCRdb table, and some are missing; sequencing was by immunoSEQ multiplex PCR. The sample has 250,000 to 350,000 clones; 85% to 90% are singletons. Sequences were obtained from PBMCs or T cells enriched from blood (not recorded which). The J gene is TRBJ2-1, the V gene TRBV19, with a weak D call TRBD1 (6 bases). The TCR sequence derives from a woman aged 50 to 60 who had been exposed to COVID-19. This CDR3 is CASSIFGTQTYNEQFF. CDR3 bases: TGTGCCAGTAGCATCTTTGGGACACAGACCTACAATGAGCAGTTCTTC.